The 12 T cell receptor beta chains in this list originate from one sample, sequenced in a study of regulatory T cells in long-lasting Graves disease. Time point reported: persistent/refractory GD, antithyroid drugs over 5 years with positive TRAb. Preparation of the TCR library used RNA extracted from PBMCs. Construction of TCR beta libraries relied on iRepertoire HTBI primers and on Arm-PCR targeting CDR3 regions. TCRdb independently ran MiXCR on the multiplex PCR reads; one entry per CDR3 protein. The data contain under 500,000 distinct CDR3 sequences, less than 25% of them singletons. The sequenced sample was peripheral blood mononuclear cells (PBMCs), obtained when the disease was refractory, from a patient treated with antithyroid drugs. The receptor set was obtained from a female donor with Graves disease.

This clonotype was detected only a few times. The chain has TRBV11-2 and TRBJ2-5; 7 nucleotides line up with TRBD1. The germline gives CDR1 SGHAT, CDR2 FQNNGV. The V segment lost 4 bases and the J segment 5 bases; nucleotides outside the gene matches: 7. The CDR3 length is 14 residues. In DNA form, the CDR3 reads TGTGCCAGCAGCTCCGAGGGGGCGCGGGAGACCCAGTACTTC. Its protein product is CASSSEGARETQYF.

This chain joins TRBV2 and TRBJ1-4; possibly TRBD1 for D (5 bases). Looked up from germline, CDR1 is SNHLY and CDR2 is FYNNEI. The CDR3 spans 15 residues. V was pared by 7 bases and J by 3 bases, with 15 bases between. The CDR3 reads CASIARGIANEKLFF. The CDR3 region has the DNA TGTGCCAGCATAGCCCGGGGGATAGCTAATGAAAAACTGTTTTTT.

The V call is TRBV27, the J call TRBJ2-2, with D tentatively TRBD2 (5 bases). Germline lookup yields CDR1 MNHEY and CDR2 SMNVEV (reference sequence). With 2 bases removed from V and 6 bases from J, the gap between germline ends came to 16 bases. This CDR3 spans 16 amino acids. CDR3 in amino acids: CASSLRTGLLAGELFF. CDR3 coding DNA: TGTGCCAGCAGTTTAAGAACTGGACTCCTGGCCGGGGAGCTGTTTTTT.

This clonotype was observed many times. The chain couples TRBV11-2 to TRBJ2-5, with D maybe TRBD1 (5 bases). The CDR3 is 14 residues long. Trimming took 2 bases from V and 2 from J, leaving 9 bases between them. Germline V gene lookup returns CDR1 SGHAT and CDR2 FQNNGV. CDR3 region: CASSLSHRQETQYF. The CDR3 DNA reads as TGTGCCAGCAGCTTATCCCACAGGCAAGAGACCCAGTACTTC.

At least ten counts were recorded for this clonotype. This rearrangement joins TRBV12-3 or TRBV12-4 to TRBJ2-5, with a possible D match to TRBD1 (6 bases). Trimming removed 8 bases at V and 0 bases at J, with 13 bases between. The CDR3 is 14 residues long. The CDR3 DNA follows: TGTGCCAGCTCCTCAGACAGGTACCAAGAGACCCAGTACTTC. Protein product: CASSSDRYQETQYF.

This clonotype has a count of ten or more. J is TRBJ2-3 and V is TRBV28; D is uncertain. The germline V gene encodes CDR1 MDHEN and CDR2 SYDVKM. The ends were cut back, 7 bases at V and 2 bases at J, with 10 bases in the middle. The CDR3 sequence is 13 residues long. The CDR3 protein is CASNSQFTDTQYF. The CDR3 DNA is TGTGCCAGCAACTCACAGTTCACAGATACGCAGTATTTT.

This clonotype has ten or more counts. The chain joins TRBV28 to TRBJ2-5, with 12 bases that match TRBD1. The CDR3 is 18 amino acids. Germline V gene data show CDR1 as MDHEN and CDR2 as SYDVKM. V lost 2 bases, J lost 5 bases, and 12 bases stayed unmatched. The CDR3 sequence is CASSLVWVGQGAVETQYF. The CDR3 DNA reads TGTGCCAGCAGTTTAGTATGGGTGGGACAGGGGGCCGTGGAGACCCAGTACTTC.

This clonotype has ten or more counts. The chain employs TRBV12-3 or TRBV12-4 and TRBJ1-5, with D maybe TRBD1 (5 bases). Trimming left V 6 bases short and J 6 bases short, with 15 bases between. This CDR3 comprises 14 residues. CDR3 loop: CASSLLGGGQPQHF. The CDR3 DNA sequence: TGTGCCAGCAGCTTGCTGGGCGGGGGTCAGCCCCAGCATTTT.

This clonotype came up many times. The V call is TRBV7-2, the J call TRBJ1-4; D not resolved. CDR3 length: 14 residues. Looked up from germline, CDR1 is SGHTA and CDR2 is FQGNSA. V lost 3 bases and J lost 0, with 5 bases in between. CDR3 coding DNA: TGTGCCAGCAGCTTTGGGTCAACTAATGAAAAACTGTTTTTT. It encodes CASSFGSTNEKLFF.

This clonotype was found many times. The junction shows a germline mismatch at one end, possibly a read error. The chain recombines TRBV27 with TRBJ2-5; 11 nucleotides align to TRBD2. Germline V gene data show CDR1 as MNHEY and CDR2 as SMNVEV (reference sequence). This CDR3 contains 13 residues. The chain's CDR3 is CASSLTRGLAEGF. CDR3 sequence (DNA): TGTGCCAGCAGTTTAACAAGGGGACTAGCGGAAGGCTTC.

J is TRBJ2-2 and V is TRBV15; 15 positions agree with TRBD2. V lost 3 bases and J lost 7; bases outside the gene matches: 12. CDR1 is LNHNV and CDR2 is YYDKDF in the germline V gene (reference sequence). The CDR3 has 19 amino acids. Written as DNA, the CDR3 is TGTGCCACCAGCAGCCCTCTGGGACTAGCGGGAGGCTATGGCGGGGAGCTGTTTTTT. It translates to CATSSPLGLAGGYGGELFF. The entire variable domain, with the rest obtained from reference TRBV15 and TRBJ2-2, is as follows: DAMVIQNPRYQVTQFGKPVTLSCSQTLNHNVMYWYQQKSSQAPKLLFHYYDKDFNNEADTPDNFQSRRPNTSFCFLDIRSPGLGDTAMYLCATSSPLGLAGGYGGELFFGEGSRLTVL.

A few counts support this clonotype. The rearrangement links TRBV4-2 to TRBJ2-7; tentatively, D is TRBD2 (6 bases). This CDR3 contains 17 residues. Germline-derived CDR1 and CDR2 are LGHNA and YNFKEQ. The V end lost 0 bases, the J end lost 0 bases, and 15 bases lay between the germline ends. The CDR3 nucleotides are TGTGCCAGCAGCCAAGATTGGGTCGGGAGTTCCTCCTACGAGCAGTACTTC. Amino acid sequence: CASSQDWVGSSSYEQYF.